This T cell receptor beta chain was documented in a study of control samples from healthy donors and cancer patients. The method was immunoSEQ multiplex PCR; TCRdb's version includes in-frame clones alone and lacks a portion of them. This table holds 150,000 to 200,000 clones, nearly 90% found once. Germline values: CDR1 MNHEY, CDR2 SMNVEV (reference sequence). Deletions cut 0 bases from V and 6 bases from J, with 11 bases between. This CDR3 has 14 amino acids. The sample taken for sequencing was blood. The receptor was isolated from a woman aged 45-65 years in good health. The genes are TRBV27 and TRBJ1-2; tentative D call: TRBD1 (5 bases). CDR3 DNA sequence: TGTGCCAGCAGTTTATCGGGGCAGGGTCATGGCTACACCTTC. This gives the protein CASSLSGQGHGYTF.